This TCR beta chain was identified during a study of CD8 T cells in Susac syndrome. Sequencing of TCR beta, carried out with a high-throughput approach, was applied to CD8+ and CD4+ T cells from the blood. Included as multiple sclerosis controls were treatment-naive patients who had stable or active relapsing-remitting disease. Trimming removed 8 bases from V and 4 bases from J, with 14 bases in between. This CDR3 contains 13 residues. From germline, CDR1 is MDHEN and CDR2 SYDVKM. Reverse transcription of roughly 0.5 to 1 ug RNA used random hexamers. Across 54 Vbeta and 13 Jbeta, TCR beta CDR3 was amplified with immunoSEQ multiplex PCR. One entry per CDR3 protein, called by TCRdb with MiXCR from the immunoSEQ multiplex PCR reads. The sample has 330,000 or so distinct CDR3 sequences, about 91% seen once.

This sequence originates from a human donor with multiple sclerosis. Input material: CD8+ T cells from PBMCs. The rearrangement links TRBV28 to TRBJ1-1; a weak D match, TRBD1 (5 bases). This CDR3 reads CASSGFVFTEAFF. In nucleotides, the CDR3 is TGTGCCAGCTCAGGGTTCGTGTTCACTGAAGCTTTCTTT.